This T cell receptor beta chain derives from a study of T cells in Graves' hyperthyroidism and ophthalmopathy. Study-level points and caveats: Ophthalmopathy prediction by the model preceded onset by a median 6.5 months.

The CDR3 is 13 amino acids. V was cut by 1 base and J by 2 bases, with 4 bases left in between. Germline V gene data show CDR1 as SGHAT and CDR2 as FQNNGV. From RNA transcripts, TCR beta CDR3 regions were amplified. RT-PCR in the first round (using the HTBI primer set) targeted the TCR CDR3. TCRdb re-analysed the multiplex PCR reads in MiXCR, keeping a single row per CDR3 protein. The sample yields about 620,000 distinct CDR3 sequences, about 16% seen once. This clonotype has ten or more counts. Its matching antigen is unknown. Diagnosing involved the use of clinical symptoms, serum thyroxine and TRAb, thyroid ultrasound and orbital computed tomography.

The source material was blood. The clonotype was recovered from a woman aged 30 to 39 with Graves' hyperthyroidism. The chain recombines TRBV11-2 with TRBJ2-3, with D unclear. Here the CDR3 DNA reads TGTGCCAGCAGCTTAGGCAACACAGATACGCAGTATTTT. Encoded protein: CASSLGNTDTQYF.